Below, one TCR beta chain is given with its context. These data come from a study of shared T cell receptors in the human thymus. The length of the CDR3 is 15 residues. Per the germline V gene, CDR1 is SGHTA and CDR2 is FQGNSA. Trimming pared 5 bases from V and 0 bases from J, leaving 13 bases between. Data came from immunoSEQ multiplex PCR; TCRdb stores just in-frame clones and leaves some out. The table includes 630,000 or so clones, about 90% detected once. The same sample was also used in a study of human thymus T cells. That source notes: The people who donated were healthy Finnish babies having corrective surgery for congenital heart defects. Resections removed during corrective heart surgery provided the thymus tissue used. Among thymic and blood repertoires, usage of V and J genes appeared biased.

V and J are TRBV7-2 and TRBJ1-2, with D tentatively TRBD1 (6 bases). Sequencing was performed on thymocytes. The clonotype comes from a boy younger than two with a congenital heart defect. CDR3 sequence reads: CASSRDRTANYGYTF. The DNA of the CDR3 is TGTGCCAGCAGCCGAGACAGGACAGCTAACTATGGCTACACCTTC. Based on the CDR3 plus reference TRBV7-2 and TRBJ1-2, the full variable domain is GAGVSQSPSNKVTEKGKDVELRCDPISGHTALYWYRQSLGQGLEFLIYFQGNSAPDKSGLPSDRFSAERTGGSVSTLTIQRTQQEDSAVYLCASSRDRTANYGYTFGSGTRLTVV.